The 15 T cell receptor beta chains presented below share a single source sample, sequenced in a study of glioma-infiltrating T cells. The iRepertoire nested amplicon-rescue multiplex PCR amplified TCR alpha and beta CDR3s from RNA. TCRdb used MiXCR to reprocess the multiplex PCR reads, holding one entry per CDR3 protein. The sample gives about 130,000 distinct CDR3 sequences, about 25% of which show up once; under 35% is in the top ten. The sequencing input was glioma tissue, nonneoplastic brain tissue, or PBMCs (not recorded which). These receptor sequences come from a human donor with low-grade glioma or glioblastoma, undergoing nonglioma brain surgery, or in good health (not recorded which).

In this sample, this clonotype turned up a few times. The V and J genes are TRBV15 and TRBJ1-2, with 10 nucleotides matching TRBD1. J lost 8 bases, V lost 0 bases, and 6 bases had no gene match. Per the germline V gene, CDR1 is LNHNV and CDR2 is YYDKDF (reference sequence). The CDR3 runs to 15 residues. The CDR3 coding sequence is TGTGCCACCAGCAGAGATTGGGGACAGGGGCACGGCTACACCTTC. Translation: CATSRDWGQGHGYTF. Variable domain in full (rest from reference TRBV15 and TRBJ1-2): DAMVIQNPRYQVTQFGKPVTLSCSQTLNHNVMYWYQQKSSQAPKLLFHYYDKDFNNEADTPDNFQSRRPNTSFCFLDIRSPGLGDTAMYLCATSRDWGQGHGYTFGSGTRLTVV.

This clonotype was seen only a few times. The rearrangement links TRBV5-1 to TRBJ1-2; D gene uncertain. V lost 5 bases and J 1 base, leaving 9 bases between the germline ends. There are 13 residues in the CDR3. From germline, CDR1 is SGHRS and CDR2 YFSETQ. This chain's CDR3 is CASRQDDNYGYTF. The CDR3 coding sequence is TGCGCCAGCAGGCAGGATGATAACTATGGCTACACCTTC.

This clonotype was found a few times. The chain uses TRBV6-1 and TRBJ2-5; D gene uncertain. Per germline, CDR1 MNHNS and CDR2 SASEGT. V was trimmed by 6 bases and J by 4 bases, leaving 12 bases between them. CDR3 length: 13 residues. DNA for the CDR3: TGTGCCAGCAGCTTCGCGGTCCGAGAGACCCAGTACTTC. Translating gives CASSFAVRETQYF.

The genes are TRBV6-2 or TRBV6-3 and TRBJ2-3; 7 bases align to TRBD2. CDR1 is MNHEY and CDR2 is SVGEGT in the germline V gene. The J segment lost 3 bases and the V segment lost 2 bases, leaving 5 bases of the junction unmatched. CDR3 size: 15 residues. In nucleotides, the CDR3 is TGTGCCAGCAGTTACGATCCGGGGGGTACAGATACGCAGTATTTT. Its protein is CASSYDPGGTDTQYF.

At least ten counts were recorded for this clonotype. For the CDR3, the DNA is TGTGCCAGCAGCCCTCCCTGGGGGGGCCAAGAGACCCAGTACTTC. Amino acids: CASSPPWGGQETQYF. The V call is TRBV6-1, the J call TRBJ2-5, with 7 bases that match TRBD2. Germline values: CDR1 MNHNS, CDR2 SASEGT. The length of the CDR3 is 15 residues. Unmatched junction bases numbered 8, after V lost 6 bases and J lost 1 base.

The chain employs TRBV12-3 or TRBV12-4 and TRBJ2-2; 7 nucleotides line up with TRBD1. The CDR3 loop spans 15 amino acids. V dropped 3 bases and J dropped 0; count of bases not matched to a gene: 1. The CDR3 sequence is CASSFQGANTGELFF. DNA for the CDR3: TGTGCCAGCAGTTTCCAGGGGGCGAACACCGGGGAGCTGTTTTTT.

With respect to this clonotype: The final CDR3 position lacks the conserved phenylalanine or tryptophan, pointing to a likely read error. The rearrangement uses TRBV5-1 and TRBJ2-3; 11 positions match TRBD2. Trimming at V came to 0 bases and at J to 4 bases, leaving 10 bases not matched to a gene. Germline CDR1 reads SGHRS; CDR2 reads YFSETQ. The CDR3 length is 18 residues. This chain's CDR3 is CASSLVHTGTSGPDTQYL. The CDR3, as DNA: TGCGCCAGCAGCTTGGTTCATACCGGGACTAGCGGCCCAGATACGCAGTATCTT.

Only a few counts were recorded for this clonotype. J is TRBJ2-3 and V is TRBV5-1; the match to TRBD2 covers 9 bases. The V segment lost 4 bases and the J segment 2 bases; nucleotides outside the gene matches: 5. Germline CDR1 and CDR2: SGHRS and YFSETQ. The length of the CDR3 is 15 residues. The DNA of the CDR3 is TGCGCCAGCAGCAGGATAGCGGGGGACACAGATACGCAGTATTTT. This gives the protein CASSRIAGDTDTQYF.

This chain uses TRBV18 with TRBJ2-3; D is ambiguous. This CDR3 is 14 amino acids long. CDR1 and CDR2 (germline): KGHSH, LQKENI. The V and J ends lost 1 base and 6 bases respectively, with 11 bases between them. Written as DNA, the CDR3 is TGTGCCAGCTCACCACAACAGCGATTGGATACGCAGTATTTT. Translation gives CASSPQQRLDTQYF.

This chain joins TRBV7-9 and TRBJ1-5; no definite D call. The CDR3 contains 13 residues. V gave up 1 base and J gave up 6 bases, with 7 bases separating them. Germline assignment: CDR1 SEHNR and CDR2 FQNEAQ (reference sequence). This CDR3 is CASSLGSGQPQHF. The CDR3 coding sequence is TGTGCCAGCAGCTTAGGGTCGGGTCAGCCCCAGCATTTT.

Many counts were recorded for this clonotype. This chain joins TRBV6-1 and TRBJ2-3; 7 positions agree with TRBD1. J gave up 4 bases and V 8 bases, and 9 bases lay outside the gene matches. In germline, CDR1 is MNHNS, CDR2 SASEGT. CDR3 length equals 14 residues. This chain's CDR3 is CASRRQGDADTQYF. The CDR3 nucleotides read TGTGCCAGCCGGAGACAGGGTGACGCAGATACGCAGTATTTT.

V and J are TRBV20-1 and TRBJ1-4; D not resolved. Trimming removed 6 bases from V and 0 bases from J, with 5 bases in between. The CDR3 is 12 residues long. Germline values: CDR1 DFQATT, CDR2 SNEGSKA (reference sequence). DNA for the CDR3: TGCAGTGCGCGATCAACTAATGAAAAACTGTTTTTT. Translating gives CSARSTNEKLFF.

With regard to this clonotype: One end of the junction fails to match germline, which may point to a read error. CDR3 in DNA: TGTGCCAGCAGTAGTACTAGCGAGGGAGTCTACAATGAGCAGTCCTTC. It translates to CASSSTSEGVYNEQSF. The V call is TRBV27, the J call TRBJ2-1, with 7 nucleotides matching TRBD2. Germline lookup yields CDR1 MNHEY and CDR2 SMNVEV (reference sequence). The CDR3 spans 16 residues.

The sample holds one count of this clonotype. V and J are TRBV4-2 and TRBJ2-1, with D unresolved. The CDR3 has 19 amino acids. Trimming pared 2 bases from V and 5 bases from J, leaving 25 bases between. The germline V gene has CDR1 LGHNA and CDR2 YNFKEQ. The CDR3: CASSQKPSTGARLDNEQFF. CDR3 coding DNA: TGTGCCAGCAGCCAAAAACCCTCCACGGGCGCGAGGTTAGACAATGAGCAGTTCTTC.

This clonotype appeared many times. V gene TRBV15 combines with J gene TRBJ2-3, with a possible D match to TRBD1 (5 bases). This CDR3 is built from 15 residues. V was clipped by 2 bases and J by 2 bases, with 11 bases between them. CDR1 is LNHNV and CDR2 is YYDKDF in the germline V gene (reference sequence). The CDR3 DNA follows: TGTGCCACCAGCAGAAACAGGAAAGCCACAGATACGCAGTATTTT. It codes for CATSRNRKATDTQYF.